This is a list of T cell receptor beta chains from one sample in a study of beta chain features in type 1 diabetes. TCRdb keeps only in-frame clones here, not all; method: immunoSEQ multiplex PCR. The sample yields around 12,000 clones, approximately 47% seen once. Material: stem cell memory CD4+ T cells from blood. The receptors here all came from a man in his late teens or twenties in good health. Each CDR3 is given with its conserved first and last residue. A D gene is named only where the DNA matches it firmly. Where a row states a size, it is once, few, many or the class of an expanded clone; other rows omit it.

cdr3_nt: TGCAGTGCGGGACTGAGGGATACGCAGTATTTT
cdr3_aa: CSAGLRDTQYF
j_call: TRBJ2-3
d_call: .
clone_size: few
v_call: TRBV20-1

cdr3_nt: TGTGCCAGCAGCCCCTCATTCGGACACGAGAACACAGATACGCAGTATTTT
cdr3_aa: CASSPSFGHENTDTQYF
j_call: TRBJ2-3
d_call: .
clone_size: few
v_call: TRBV28

cdr3_nt: TGCGCCAGCAGCCAAGTCCTGCAGGGTTACGAGCAGTACTTC
cdr3_aa: CASSQVLQGYEQYF
j_call: TRBJ2-7
d_call: .
clone_size: .
v_call: TRBV4-1

cdr3_nt: TGTGCCAGCAGCTTTCACAGTACAGATACGCAGTATTTT
cdr3_aa: CASSFHSTDTQYF
j_call: TRBJ2-3
d_call: .
clone_size: .
v_call: TRBV7-9

cdr3_nt: TGTGCCACCACTTACCAACCAGGGGCTTTCGAGACCCAGTACTTC
cdr3_aa: CATTYQPGAFETQYF
j_call: TRBJ2-5
d_call: .
clone_size: .
v_call: TRBV6-5

cdr3_nt: TGTGCCAGCAGCTTGAGCGGGGGGTCCCCCGGGGAGCTGTTTTTT
cdr3_aa: CASSLSGGSPGELFF
j_call: TRBJ2-2
d_call: TRBD2
clone_size: .
v_call: TRBV7-3

cdr3_nt: TGTGCCAGCAGCTTACAGGGTGGGGAGACCCAGTACTTC
cdr3_aa: CASSLQGGETQYF
j_call: TRBJ2-5
d_call: .
clone_size: few
v_call: TRBV5-4

cdr3_nt: TGTGCCAGCAGCTTACTAGCGGGGGGCCCCGCCAATGAGCAGTTCTTC
cdr3_aa: CASSLLAGGPANEQFF
j_call: TRBJ2-1
d_call: TRBD2
clone_size: .
v_call: TRBV7-2

cdr3_nt: TGTGCCAGCAGGACGGCACTAGCGGACACCGGGGAGCTGTTTTTT
cdr3_aa: CASRTALADTGELFF
j_call: TRBJ2-2
d_call: TRBD2
clone_size: .
v_call: TRBV4-2

cdr3_nt: TGTGCCAGCAGCCCCAACGGGAATCAAGAGACCCAGTACTTC
cdr3_aa: CASSPNGNQETQYF
j_call: TRBJ2-5
d_call: .
clone_size: few
v_call: TRBV7-3

cdr3_nt: TGTGCCAGCAGCTCACGGACAGGGGCCTACGAGCAGTACTTC
cdr3_aa: CASSSRTGAYEQYF
j_call: TRBJ2-7
d_call: TRBD1
clone_size: medium-sized
v_call: TRBV7-9

cdr3_nt: TGTGCCAGCAGCGTGGGACAGACCTGGGCACGGGGAAACACCATATATTTT
cdr3_aa: CASSVGQTWARGNTIYF
j_call: TRBJ1-3
d_call: TRBD1
clone_size: .
v_call: TRBV9

cdr3_nt: TGTGCCTGGAGTGCCGACGCTTCAGGGGGTGCCTACGAGCAGTACTTC
cdr3_aa: CAWSADASGGAYEQYF
j_call: TRBJ2-7
d_call: TRBD1
clone_size: few
v_call: TRBV30

cdr3_nt: TGTGCCAGCAGCTTAGCCGGGACAGCGAACACTGAAGCTTTCTTT
cdr3_aa: CASSLAGTANTEAFF
j_call: TRBJ1-1
d_call: TRBD1
clone_size: .
v_call: TRBV7-2

cdr3_nt: TGTGCCAGCAGCTTACGGTCTAGCGGGGAGGTTAATGAGCAGTTCTTC
cdr3_aa: CASSLRSSGEVNEQFF
j_call: TRBJ2-1
d_call: TRBD2
clone_size: few
v_call: TRBV7-2

cdr3_nt: TGTGCCATCCGGGGGGGCAATGGCTACACCTTC
cdr3_aa: CAIRGGNGYTF
j_call: TRBJ1-2
d_call: .
clone_size: few
v_call: TRBV10-3

cdr3_nt: TGTGCCAGCACACTCGACAGAGCGAACACCGGGGAGCTGTTTTTT
cdr3_aa: CASTLDRANTGELFF
j_call: TRBJ2-2
d_call: .
clone_size: .
v_call: TRBV27

cdr3_nt: TGTGCCAGCAGTGAGGGGGGGACTAGCGGGTACGAGCAGTACTTC
cdr3_aa: CASSEGGTSGYEQYF
j_call: TRBJ2-7
d_call: TRBD2
clone_size: few
v_call: TRBV6-1

cdr3_nt: TGTGCCAGCAGCCTTACTTTTGGCGAGCAGTACTTC
cdr3_aa: CASSLTFGEQYF
j_call: TRBJ2-7
d_call: .
clone_size: .
v_call: TRBV7-2

cdr3_nt: TGCAGCGTAGACGGACAGGGACACAATGAGCAGTTCTTC
cdr3_aa: CSVDGQGHNEQFF
j_call: TRBJ2-1
d_call: TRBD1
clone_size: few
v_call: TRBV29-1

cdr3_nt: TGTGCCAGTGAGAAATGGTTTGAGCAGTTCTTC
cdr3_aa: CASEKWFEQFF
j_call: TRBJ2-1
d_call: .
clone_size: .
v_call: TRBV21-1

cdr3_nt: TGTGCCAGCAGCTTATCCGCAGGGGGCTATGGTGAGCAGTTCTTC
cdr3_aa: CASSLSAGGYGEQFF
j_call: TRBJ2-1
d_call: TRBD1
clone_size: .
v_call: TRBV7-2

cdr3_nt: TGTGCCAGCAGAACTACAGGGAAAGAGACCCAGTACTTC
cdr3_aa: CASRTTGKETQYF
j_call: TRBJ2-5
d_call: .
clone_size: .
v_call: TRBV5-5

cdr3_nt: TGTGCCAGCTCATCGACCGGGACTAGCGGTAACACCGGGGAGCTGTTTTTT
cdr3_aa: CASSSTGTSGNTGELFF
j_call: TRBJ2-2
d_call: TRBD2
clone_size: .
v_call: TRBV18

cdr3_nt: TGTGCCAGCAGCTTGTACCCAGCGACTATGAATCAGCCCCAGCATTTT
cdr3_aa: CASSLYPATMNQPQHF
j_call: TRBJ1-5
d_call: .
clone_size: .
v_call: TRBV5-4

cdr3_nt: TGTGCCAGCAGGACAGATAACTATGGCTACACCTTC
cdr3_aa: CASRTDNYGYTF
j_call: TRBJ1-2
d_call: .
clone_size: few
v_call: TRBV25-1

cdr3_nt: TGTGCCAGCAGCCCGGACACCGGACGCGAAAAACTGTTTTTT
cdr3_aa: CASSPDTGREKLFF
j_call: TRBJ1-4
d_call: .
clone_size: .
v_call: TRBV7-2

cdr3_nt: TGTGCCAGCTCACCCGGGATCGATGAAAAACTGTTTTTT
cdr3_aa: CASSPGIDEKLFF
j_call: TRBJ1-4
d_call: .
clone_size: few
v_call: TRBV18

cdr3_nt: TGTGCCAGCACCTTGGAGGGACCGCACATTCAGTACTTC
cdr3_aa: CASTLEGPHIQYF
j_call: TRBJ2-4
d_call: .
clone_size: .
v_call: TRBV7-2

cdr3_nt: TGTGCCAGCAGCGGACAGGGCAATCAGCCCCAGCATTTT
cdr3_aa: CASSGQGNQPQHF
j_call: TRBJ1-5
d_call: .
clone_size: .
v_call: TRBV9

cdr3_nt: TGTGCCAGCAGCTCGAGGGGACTAGCGGGGGGCACAGATACGCAGTATTTT
cdr3_aa: CASSSRGLAGGTDTQYF
j_call: TRBJ2-3
d_call: TRBD2
clone_size: few
v_call: TRBV4-2

cdr3_nt: TGTGCCAGCAGCTCGACAAATCAAGAGACCCAGTACTTC
cdr3_aa: CASSSTNQETQYF
j_call: TRBJ2-5
d_call: .
clone_size: few
v_call: TRBV7-3

cdr3_nt: TGCAGCGTTCTTTCAGGGTTCAATCAGCCCCAGCATTTT
cdr3_aa: CSVLSGFNQPQHF
j_call: TRBJ1-5
d_call: .
clone_size: .
v_call: TRBV29-1

cdr3_nt: TGTGCCAGCTCACCACCGGGCGGCAATCAGCCCCAGCATTTT
cdr3_aa: CASSPPGGNQPQHF
j_call: TRBJ1-5
d_call: .
clone_size: .
v_call: TRBV18

cdr3_nt: TGTGCCAGCAGGACAGGGGCTGCGGGCAATCAGCCCCAGCATTTT
cdr3_aa: CASRTGAAGNQPQHF
j_call: TRBJ1-5
d_call: TRBD1
clone_size: .
v_call: TRBV28

cdr3_nt: TGTGCCAGCCAAGACTCAGGGCCCGAGCAGTACTTC
cdr3_aa: CASQDSGPEQYF
j_call: TRBJ2-7
d_call: .
clone_size: .
v_call: TRBV6-1

cdr3_nt: TGTGCCAGCCTACTAGCGGGGGGGCTCCACGAGCAGTACTTC
cdr3_aa: CASLLAGGLHEQYF
j_call: TRBJ2-7
d_call: TRBD2
clone_size: .
v_call: TRBV28

cdr3_nt: TGTGCCAGCAGACCGGGACTAGCGGGGGGCTACGAGCAGTACTTC
cdr3_aa: CASRPGLAGGYEQYF
j_call: TRBJ2-7
d_call: TRBD2
clone_size: .
v_call: TRBV2

cdr3_nt: TGTGCCAGCAGTGAAGTTTTACTTTTT
cdr3_aa: CASSEVLLF
j_call: TRBJ1-1
d_call: .
clone_size: .
v_call: TRBV6-1

cdr3_nt: TGTGCCAGCGGTGGACAGGGTCGAGAGACCCAGTACTTC
cdr3_aa: CASGGQGRETQYF
j_call: TRBJ2-5
d_call: TRBD1
clone_size: .
v_call: TRBV7-6

cdr3_nt: TGTGCCAGCAGCCCCGGGAGTAGGGCTAATAATTCACCCCTCCACTTT
cdr3_aa: CASSPGSRANNSPLHF
j_call: TRBJ1-6
d_call: .
clone_size: .
v_call: TRBV7-2

cdr3_nt: TGTGCCAGTAGTATCGGTTTACAGTCCTACGAGCAGTACTTC
cdr3_aa: CASSIGLQSYEQYF
j_call: TRBJ2-7
d_call: .
clone_size: few
v_call: TRBV19

cdr3_nt: TGTGCCAGCAGCCAAGAAGGACTAGCGGGGGGGTTTTATACGCAGTATTTT
cdr3_aa: CASSQEGLAGGFYTQYF
j_call: TRBJ2-3
d_call: TRBD2
clone_size: .
v_call: TRBV4-2

cdr3_nt: TGTGCCAGCAGCCAATCGAGCGGGGGGGCAGATACGCAGTATTTT
cdr3_aa: CASSQSSGGADTQYF
j_call: TRBJ2-3
d_call: TRBD2
clone_size: few
v_call: TRBV4-2

cdr3_nt: TGTGCCAGCAGCGTAAACCTCGGGACAGGGGAGCTGTTTTTT
cdr3_aa: CASSVNLGTGELFF
j_call: TRBJ2-2
d_call: .
clone_size: few
v_call: TRBV11-2

cdr3_nt: TGTGCCAGCAGCTTAGGAGGGGGCGCTGAATATGGCTACACCTTC
cdr3_aa: CASSLGGGAEYGYTF
j_call: TRBJ1-2
d_call: TRBD1
clone_size: .
v_call: TRBV7-2

cdr3_nt: TGTGCCAGCAGCTTAGTAGCCGAGCAGTACTTC
cdr3_aa: CASSLVAEQYF
j_call: TRBJ2-7
d_call: .
clone_size: .
v_call: TRBV4-2

cdr3_nt: TGTGCCAGCAGCTTATCTGGCCAGGGGTACGAGCAGTACTTC
cdr3_aa: CASSLSGQGYEQYF
j_call: TRBJ2-7
d_call: .
clone_size: .
v_call: TRBV7-8

cdr3_nt: TGCAGCGGAAGACAGGGGGCGAAGACCCAGTACTTC
cdr3_aa: CSGRQGAKTQYF
j_call: TRBJ2-5
d_call: TRBD1
clone_size: few
v_call: TRBV29-1

cdr3_nt: TGTGCCAGCAGCGTAGCAACAGGTCCTAACTATGGCTACACCTTC
cdr3_aa: CASSVATGPNYGYTF
j_call: TRBJ1-2
d_call: .
clone_size: .
v_call: TRBV9

cdr3_nt: TGTGCCAGCAGTTTAACCAGGGGGCGCGAGCCCCGTTTGGTCGAAAAACTGTTTTTT
cdr3_aa: CASSLTRGREPRLVEKLFF
j_call: TRBJ1-4
d_call: TRBD1
clone_size: once
v_call: TRBV27